The 17 T cell receptor beta chains given below trace back to one sample, sequenced in a study of human T cells and chemical hapten exposure. In TCRdb, the RACE reads were re-called with MiXCR into one record per CDR3 protein. The sample includes over 30,000 distinct CDR3 sequences, 9% to 9.5% of them seen just once. Time point noted: patch test 3, about 24 weeks after DPC sensitization. Treatment in this sample: therapeutic diphenylcyclopropenone sensitization with weekly scalp DPC. The authors' total RNA extraction used unfractionated whole blood. The sequencing here drew on whole blood, taken in connection with sensitization to the hapten diphenylcyclopropenone (DPC). The receptors shown here come from a man aged 45-65 years with alopecia areata. Some clones in this sample may be carry-over from other donors' samples.

This clonotype was counted a few times. This chain joins TRBV2 and TRBJ1-1, with a possible D match to TRBD1 (5 bases). The CDR3 runs to 16 residues. Germline-derived CDR1 and CDR2 are SNHLY and FYNNEI. V lost 0 bases, J lost 1 base, and 12 bases lay in between. CDR3: CASSEALTATNTEAFF. DNA for the CDR3: TGTGCCAGCAGTGAAGCACTGACAGCTACGAACACTGAAGCTTTCTTT.

This clonotype was seen a few times. This chain links TRBV9 with TRBJ2-1, with 7 bases matching TRBD2. Trimming took 0 bases from V and 3 from J; bases not matched to a gene: 12. There are 18 residues in the CDR3. CDR1 and CDR2 (germline): SGDLS, YYNGEE. CDR3 sequence: CASSVGFGTASGYNEQFF. CDR3 DNA: TGTGCCAGCAGCGTAGGTTTCGGAACCGCTAGCGGCTACAATGAGCAGTTCTTC.

The chain is built from TRBV2 and TRBJ2-5; D remains unclear. Trimming took 7 bases from V and 4 from J, leaving 7 bases between them. Germline CDR1 is SNHLY and CDR2 is FYNNEI. The CDR3 runs 11 residues. The CDR3 loop is CASKYGETQYF. CDR3 nucleotides: TGTGCCAGCAAGTACGGAGAGACCCAGTACTTC. Filled out from reference TRBV2 and TRBJ2-5, the complete variable domain reads EPEVTQTPSHQVTQMGQEVILRCVPISNHLYFYWYRQILGQKVEFLVSFYNNEISEKSEIFDDQFSVERPDGSNFTLKIRSTKLEDSAMYFCASKYGETQYFGPGTRLLVL.

The table lists this clonotype with many counts. The chain couples TRBV18 to TRBJ1-1, with 7 bases that match TRBD1. Unmatched junction bases numbered 4, after V lost 6 bases and J lost 3 bases. The germline V gene encodes CDR1 KGHSH and CDR2 LQKENI. The CDR3 runs 13 residues. The CDR3 protein is CASSPDRDTEAFF. For the CDR3, the DNA is TGTGCCAGCTCCCCCGACAGGGACACTGAAGCTTTCTTT.

The chain couples TRBV29-1 to TRBJ2-1, with D hard to call. CDR3 length: 14 amino acids. Germline CDR1 SQVTM, CDR2 ANQGSEA. With 2 bases removed from V and 5 bases from J, the gap between germline ends came to 13 bases. The CDR3 spells CSVEFRRPNNEQFF. The CDR3 nucleotides read TGCAGCGTTGAATTTCGGAGACCCAACAATGAGCAGTTCTTC.

This clonotype was counted between two and nine times. The rearrangement uses TRBV28 and TRBJ2-7, with TRBD1 as a possible D gene (5 bases). Germline V gene sequence: CDR1 MDHEN, CDR2 SYDVKM. The CDR3 length is 12 residues. Trimming pared 4 bases from V and 7 bases from J, leaving 11 bases between. DNA of the CDR3: TGTGCCAGCAGTTCCAGACAGAGGGAGCAGTACTTC. It encodes CASSSRQREQYF.

At least ten counts were recorded for this clonotype. This sequence joins TRBV4-3 and TRBJ2-7, with 8 bases that match TRBD1. Germline-derived CDR1 and CDR2 are LGHNA and YSLEER. The CDR3 is 13 amino acids. V shed 1 base and J 4 bases; nucleotides not matched to a gene: 0. The CDR3 DNA sequence: TGCGCCAGCAGCCAAGGGACAGGGTACGAGCAGTACTTC. It codes for CASSQGTGYEQYF.

As to this clonotype: Just one base apart from a much larger clone, this may be a read error. The gene calls are TRBV20-1 and TRBJ2-7; D not certain. This CDR3 is built from 13 residues. Trimming stripped 0 bases from V and 2 bases from J, with 8 bases between. Germline CDR1 reads DFQATT; CDR2 reads SNEGSKA (reference sequence). CDR3 region: CSAREDSPYEQYF. CDR3 coding DNA: TGCAGTGCTAGAGAGGATTCCCCCTACGAGCAGTACTTC.

This clonotype was seen repeatedly, ten times or more. The chain couples TRBV7-8 to TRBJ2-2; D possibly matches TRBD1 or TRBD2 (5 bases each). This CDR3 spans 16 amino acids. Per germline, CDR1 SGHVS and CDR2 FQNEAQ. V was shortened by 5 bases and J by 7 bases, with 20 bases between the two germline ends. The CDR3 protein is CASSPLRGEGIGELFF. The CDR3 DNA is TGTGCCAGCAGCCCCCTCAGAGGGGAAGGTATCGGGGAGCTGTTTTTT.

This clonotype has only a few counts. The chain has TRBV7-8 and TRBJ1-6; D call uncertain. V was clipped by 3 bases and J by 5 bases, with 11 bases between them. The CDR3 has 15 residues. Per germline, CDR1 SGHVS and CDR2 FQNEAQ. In nucleotides, the CDR3 is TGTGCCAGCAGCTTTAGCAGTGGAAATAATTCACCCCTCCACTTT. It codes for CASSFSSGNNSPLHF.

At least ten counts were recorded for this clonotype. This chain uses TRBV4-3 with TRBJ2-3; the match to TRBD2 covers 9 bases. Losses at the gene ends were 0 bases for V and 4 bases for J; bases not matched to a gene: 8. This CDR3 comprises 17 residues. Germline CDR1 LGHNA, CDR2 YSLEER. CDR3 in amino acids: CASSQEPGLAFADTQYF. CDR3 bases: TGCGCCAGCAGCCAAGAACCTGGACTAGCGTTTGCAGATACGCAGTATTTT.

This chain links TRBV5-1 with TRBJ2-7; no clear D gene. The length of the CDR3 is 14 residues. Germline assignment: CDR1 SGHRS and CDR2 YFSETQ. Trimming took off 2 bases at V and 2 bases at J, with 11 bases between the two ends. The DNA of the CDR3 is TGCGCCAGCAGCTTTAGGGCGGAACCCTACGAGCAGTACTTC. Amino acids: CASSFRAEPYEQYF.

This clonotype was counted many times. V usage is TRBV27 and J usage is TRBJ2-3; TRBD2 aligns across 9 bases. CDR1 and CDR2 from the germline V gene are MNHEY and SMNVEV (reference sequence). The CDR3 is 14 residues long. The J segment lost 6 bases and the V segment lost 6 bases, leaving 7 bases of the junction unmatched. As DNA, the CDR3 is TGTGCCAGCAGGCCGGGACTAGCAGGCGATACGCAGTATTTT. This gives the protein CASRPGLAGDTQYF.

This clonotype was recorded many times. The chain has TRBV20-1 and TRBJ2-3, with 13 bases lining up with TRBD2. The CDR3 is made up of 14 amino acids. CDR1 and CDR2 (germline): DFQATT, SNEGSKA (reference sequence). The V segment lost 4 bases and the J segment 4 bases; nucleotides outside the gene matches: 2. Here the CDR3 reads CSATGLAGADTQYF. The CDR3 DNA follows: TGCAGTGCTACAGGACTAGCGGGAGCAGATACGCAGTATTTT.

This clonotype showed up just a few times. V and J are TRBV3-1 and TRBJ2-3, with D perhaps matching TRBD2 (5 bases). The CDR3 sequence is 14 residues long. The germline CDR1 and CDR2 sequences are LGHDT and YNNKEL (reference sequence). Trimming removed 1 base at V and 3 bases at J, with 8 bases between. CDR3 in DNA: TGTGCCAGCAGCCAAGGAGCGGATACAGATACGCAGTATTTT. Amino acid sequence: CASSQGADTDTQYF.

This clonotype was detected ten times or more. The rearrangement joins TRBV28 to TRBJ1-5; D is unresolved. The germline V gene encodes CDR1 MDHEN and CDR2 SYDVKM. V shed 1 base and J shed 5 bases, with 12 bases lying between them. This CDR3 has 15 amino acids. The CDR3 sequence is CASSLLGSRDQPQHF. The CDR3, as DNA: TGTGCCAGCAGTTTATTGGGGTCAAGAGATCAGCCCCAGCATTTT.

The CDR3 is CASSVGGAYEQFF. The CDR3 DNA sequence: TGCGCCAGCAGCGTAGGGGGGGCCTATGAGCAGTTCTTC. The chain employs TRBV4-1 and TRBJ2-1; TRBD2 might be the D (7 bases). This CDR3 contains 13 residues. Trimming cost V 5 bases and J 8 bases, with 13 bases left between them. Germline V gene lookup returns CDR1 MGHRA and CDR2 YSYEKL.